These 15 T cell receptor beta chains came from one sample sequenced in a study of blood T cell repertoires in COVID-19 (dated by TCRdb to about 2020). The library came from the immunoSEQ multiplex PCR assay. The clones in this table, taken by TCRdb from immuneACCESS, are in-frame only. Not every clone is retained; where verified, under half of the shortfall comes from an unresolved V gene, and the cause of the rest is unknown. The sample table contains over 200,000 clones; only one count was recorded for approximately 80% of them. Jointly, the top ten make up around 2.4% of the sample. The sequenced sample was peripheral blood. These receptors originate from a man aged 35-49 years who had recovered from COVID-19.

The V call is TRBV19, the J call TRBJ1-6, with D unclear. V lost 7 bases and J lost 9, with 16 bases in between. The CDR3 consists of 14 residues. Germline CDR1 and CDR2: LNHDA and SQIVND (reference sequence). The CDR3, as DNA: TGTGCCAGTACTCGCAACAGCCCCGGTTCACCCCTCCACTTT. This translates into CASTRNSPGSPLHF.

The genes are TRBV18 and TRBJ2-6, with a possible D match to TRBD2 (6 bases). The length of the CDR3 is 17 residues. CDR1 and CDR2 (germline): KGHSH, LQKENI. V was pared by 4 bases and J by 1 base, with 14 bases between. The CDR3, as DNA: TGTGCCAGCTCACTGGGGGGTTACCAATCTGGGGCCAACGTCCTGACTTTC. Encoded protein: CASSLGGYQSGANVLTF. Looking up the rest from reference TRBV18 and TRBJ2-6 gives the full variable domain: NAGVMQNPRHLVRRRGQEARLRCSPMKGHSHVYWYRQLPEEGLKFMVYLQKENIIDESGMPKERFSAEFPKEGPSILRIQQVVRGDSAAYFCASSLGGYQSGANVLTFGAGSRLTVL.

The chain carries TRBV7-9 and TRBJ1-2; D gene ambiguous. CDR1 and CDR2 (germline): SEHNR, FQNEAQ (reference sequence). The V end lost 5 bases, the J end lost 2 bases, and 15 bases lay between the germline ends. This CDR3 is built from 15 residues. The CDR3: CASSVNLGGNYGYTF. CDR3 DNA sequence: TGTGCCAGCAGCGTAAACCTGGGAGGGAACTATGGCTACACCTTC.

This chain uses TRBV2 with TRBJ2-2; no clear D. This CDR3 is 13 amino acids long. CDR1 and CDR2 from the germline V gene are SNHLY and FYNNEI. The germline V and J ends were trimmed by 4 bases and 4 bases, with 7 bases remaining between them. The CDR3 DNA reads TGTGCCAGCAGTGCCACTGGCACCGGGGAGCTGTTTTTT. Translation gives CASSATGTGELFF. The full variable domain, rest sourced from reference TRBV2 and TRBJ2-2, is EPEVTQTPSHQVTQMGQEVILRCVPISNHLYFYWYRQILGQKVEFLVSFYNNEISEKSEIFDDQFSVERPDGSNFTLKIRSTKLEDSAMYFCASSATGTGELFFGEGSRLTVL.

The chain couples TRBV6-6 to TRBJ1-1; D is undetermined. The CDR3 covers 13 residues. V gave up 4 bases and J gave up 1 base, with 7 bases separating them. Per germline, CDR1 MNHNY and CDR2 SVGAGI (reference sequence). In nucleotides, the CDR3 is TGTGCCAGCAGTTCCCTAGGGAACACTGAAGCTTTCTTT. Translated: CASSSLGNTEAFF.

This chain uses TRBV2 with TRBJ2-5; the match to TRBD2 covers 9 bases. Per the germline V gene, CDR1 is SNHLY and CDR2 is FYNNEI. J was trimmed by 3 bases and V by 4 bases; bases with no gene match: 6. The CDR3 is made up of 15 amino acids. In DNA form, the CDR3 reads TGTGCCAGCAGTGGCGCGGGGGGGATGAAAGAGACCCAGTACTTC. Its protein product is CASSGAGGMKETQYF.

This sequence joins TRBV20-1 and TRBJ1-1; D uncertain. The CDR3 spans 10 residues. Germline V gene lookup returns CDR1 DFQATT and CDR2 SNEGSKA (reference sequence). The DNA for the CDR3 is TGCAGCGCTCAGGACACTGAAGCTTTCTTT. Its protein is CSAQDTEAFF.

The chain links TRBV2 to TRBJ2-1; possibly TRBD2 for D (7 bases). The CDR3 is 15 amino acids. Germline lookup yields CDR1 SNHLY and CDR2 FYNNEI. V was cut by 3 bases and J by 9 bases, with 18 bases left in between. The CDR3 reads CASSDLSRGAGEQFF. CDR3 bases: TGTGCCAGCAGTGACTTATCTCGGGGGGCTGGTGAGCAGTTCTTC. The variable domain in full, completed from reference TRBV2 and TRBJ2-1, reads EPEVTQTPSHQVTQMGQEVILRCVPISNHLYFYWYRQILGQKVEFLVSFYNNEISEKSEIFDDQFSVERPDGSNFTLKIRSTKLEDSAMYFCASSDLSRGAGEQFFGPGTRLTVL.

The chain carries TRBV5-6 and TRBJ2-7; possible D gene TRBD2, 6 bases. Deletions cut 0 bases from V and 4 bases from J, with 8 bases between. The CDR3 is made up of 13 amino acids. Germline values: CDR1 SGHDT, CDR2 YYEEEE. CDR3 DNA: TGTGCCAGCAGCTTGGGGGAGGTATACGAGCAGTACTTC. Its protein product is CASSLGEVYEQYF. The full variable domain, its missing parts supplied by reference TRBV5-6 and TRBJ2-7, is DAGVTQSPTHLIKTRGQQVTLRCSPKSGHDTVSWYQQALGQGPQFIFQYYEEEERQRGNFPDRFSGHQFPNYSSELNVNALLLGDSALYLCASSLGEVYEQYFGPGTRLTVT.

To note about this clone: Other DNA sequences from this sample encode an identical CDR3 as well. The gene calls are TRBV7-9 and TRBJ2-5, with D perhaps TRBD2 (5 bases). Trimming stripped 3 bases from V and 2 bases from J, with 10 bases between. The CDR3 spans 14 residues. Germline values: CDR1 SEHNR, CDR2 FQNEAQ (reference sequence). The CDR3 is CASSFRRDQETQYF. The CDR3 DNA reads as TGTGCCAGCAGCTTCCGACGGGATCAAGAGACCCAGTACTTC.

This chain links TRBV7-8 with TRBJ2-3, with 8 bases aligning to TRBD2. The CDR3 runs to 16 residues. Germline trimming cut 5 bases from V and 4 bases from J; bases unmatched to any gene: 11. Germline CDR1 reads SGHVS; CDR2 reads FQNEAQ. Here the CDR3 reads CASSPSSGLAADTQYF. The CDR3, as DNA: TGTGCCAGCAGCCCGAGCTCCGGACTAGCTGCAGATACGCAGTATTTT.

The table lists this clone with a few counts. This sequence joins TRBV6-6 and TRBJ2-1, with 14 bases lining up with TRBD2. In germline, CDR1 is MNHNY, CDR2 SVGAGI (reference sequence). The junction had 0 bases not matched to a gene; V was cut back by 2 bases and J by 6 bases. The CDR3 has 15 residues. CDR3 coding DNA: TGTGCCAGCAGTTACGGACTAGCGGGGGGCAATGAGCAGTTCTTC. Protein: CASSYGLAGGNEQFF.

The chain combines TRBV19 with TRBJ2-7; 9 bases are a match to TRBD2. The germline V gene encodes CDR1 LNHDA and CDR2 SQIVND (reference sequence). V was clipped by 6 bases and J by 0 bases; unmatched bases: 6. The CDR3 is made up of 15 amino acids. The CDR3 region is CASSLLAGDSYEQYF. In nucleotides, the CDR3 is TGTGCCAGTAGCCTCTTAGCGGGAGACTCCTACGAGCAGTACTTC.

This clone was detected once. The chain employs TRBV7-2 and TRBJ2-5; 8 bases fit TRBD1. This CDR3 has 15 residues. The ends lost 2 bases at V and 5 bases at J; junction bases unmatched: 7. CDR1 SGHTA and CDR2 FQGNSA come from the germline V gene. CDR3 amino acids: CASSLSPGGFETQYF. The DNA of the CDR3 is TGTGCCAGCAGCTTATCACCAGGGGGCTTCGAGACCCAGTACTTC.

The CDR3 DNA follows: TGTGCCAGCAGCTGGTTTCAGTACGAGCAGTACTTC. It specifies CASSWFQYEQYF. The chain carries TRBV5-6 and TRBJ2-7, with D hard to call. The CDR3 has 12 residues. V was trimmed by 3 bases and J by 4 bases, leaving 8 bases between them. The germline gives CDR1 SGHDT, CDR2 YYEEEE.